Shown below are 28 T cell receptor beta chains from a single sample sequenced in a study of blood T cell repertoires in COVID-19. TCRdb keeps only in-frame clones here, not all; method: immunoSEQ multiplex PCR. The sample lists under 450,000 clones, around 88% occurring once. The sequenced material came from peripheral blood. The source is a woman aged 55-75 years with COVID-19, enrolled during active disease.

This rearrangement joins TRBV9 to TRBJ2-5; TRBD1 agrees at 9 bases. Germline loops: CDR1 SGDLS, CDR2 YYNGEE. The CDR3 has 16 residues. After removal of 0 bases from V and 5 bases from J, the junction contained 8 bases not matched to a gene. The CDR3 DNA follows: TGTGCCAGCAGCGTAGACGGACAGGGGCAGGGGGAGACCCAGTACTTC. Translated, it gives CASSVDGQGQGETQYF.

The genes are TRBV5-1 and TRBJ2-5; 12 nucleotides match TRBD2. Germline V gene lookup returns CDR1 SGHRS and CDR2 YFSETQ. CDR3 length: 16 residues. Trimming removed 5 bases from V and 1 base from J; junction bases left unmatched: 6. This CDR3 reads CASRTSGGGLQETQYF. The CDR3 DNA follows: TGCGCCAGCAGGACTAGCGGGGGAGGCCTCCAAGAGACCCAGTACTTC.

J is TRBJ1-4 and V is TRBV4-3; TRBD1 is a possible D gene (6 bases). Germline V gene sequence: CDR1 LGHNA, CDR2 YSLEER. V lost 0 bases, J lost 3 bases, and 8 bases lay in between. The CDR3 is 15 amino acids. This CDR3 reads CASSQDRGPNEKLFF. The CDR3 coding sequence is TGCGCCAGCAGCCAAGACAGGGGCCCTAATGAAAAACTGTTTTTT.

The chain links TRBV2 to TRBJ2-1, with 10 bases fitting TRBD2. This CDR3 is built from 19 residues. Germline V CDR1 and CDR2: SNHLY, FYNNEI. V lost 0 bases, J lost 0 bases, and 8 bases stayed unmatched. The CDR3 sequence: CASSEAGSGGLSSYNEQFF. The CDR3 coding sequence is TGTGCCAGCAGTGAAGCGGGTAGCGGGGGGCTGAGCTCCTACAATGAGCAGTTCTTC. The entire variable domain, with the rest obtained from reference TRBV2 and TRBJ2-1, is as follows: EPEVTQTPSHQVTQMGQEVILRCVPISNHLYFYWYRQILGQKVEFLVSFYNNEISEKSEIFDDQFSVERPDGSNFTLKIRSTKLEDSAMYFCASSEAGSGGLSSYNEQFFGPGTRLTVL.

The CDR3 reads CASSPSGNHGELFF. The CDR3 DNA is TGTGCCAGCAGCCCCTCCGGGAATCACGGGGAGCTGTTTTTT. The chain carries TRBV6-5 and TRBJ2-2; possible D gene TRBD2, 5 bases. The CDR3 runs to 14 residues. V was pared by 6 bases and J by 7 bases, with 15 bases between. Germline CDR1 reads MNHEY; CDR2 reads SVGAGI.

V and J are TRBV6-5 and TRBJ1-5; D perhaps matches TRBD1 (6 bases). Germline-derived CDR1 and CDR2 are MNHEY and SVGAGI. V was pared by 6 bases and J by 6 bases, with 18 bases between. The CDR3 runs to 15 residues. CDR3 in amino acids: CASSHGQKGIQPQHF. The CDR3 DNA reads TGTGCCAGCAGCCACGGACAGAAAGGCATTCAGCCCCAGCATTTT.

The chain combines TRBV3-1 (or the pseudogene TRBV3-2) with TRBJ1-1; D may be TRBD1 (5 bases). CDR1 LGHDT and CDR2 YNNKEL come from the germline V gene (reference sequence). V lost 4 bases to trimming and J lost 8 bases, with 14 bases between them. The CDR3 contains 13 residues. The CDR3 nucleotides are TGTGCCAGCAGCCCCTTGGACAACCTGGAAGCTTTCTTT. Translation: CASSPLDNLEAFF.

The chain's CDR3 is CASSESYFTDTQYF. CDR3 bases: TGCGCCAGCAGTGAGTCCTACTTCACAGATACGCAGTATTTT. This chain joins TRBV10-1 and TRBJ2-3; D gene uncertain. CDR3 length: 14 amino acids. CDR1 is WNHNN, CDR2 SYGVQD, per germline (reference sequence). The V gene lost 0 bases and the J gene lost 2 bases, with 6 bases spanning the gap.

The chain carries TRBV7-9 and TRBJ2-2; 9 bases are a match to TRBD1. The CDR3 has 13 residues. V shed 6 bases, J shed 8 bases, and the junction held 4 bases outside the gene matches. Germline assignment: CDR1 SEHNR and CDR2 FQNEAQ (reference sequence). CDR3 DNA: TGTGCCAGCAGTCCACAGGGGGCTGGGGAGCTGTTTTTT. This encodes CASSPQGAGELFF.

The chain combines TRBV5-1 with TRBJ2-7; no definite D call. V dropped 0 bases and J dropped 0 bases, with 10 bases sitting between them. This CDR3 is 15 amino acids long. The germline V gene encodes CDR1 SGHRS and CDR2 YFSETQ. The CDR3 region is CASSLDPGSSYEQYF. The CDR3 DNA is TGCGCCAGCAGCTTGGACCCGGGTAGCTCCTACGAGCAGTACTTC.

The chain is built from TRBV30 and TRBJ1-2, with a possible D match to TRBD1 (6 bases). The V end lost 3 bases, the J end lost 8 bases, and 16 bases lay between the germline ends. Germline-derived CDR1 and CDR2 are GTSNPN and SVGIG (reference sequence). The CDR3 totals 13 residues. CDR3 amino acids: CAWRTTGILGYTF. The CDR3 coding sequence is TGTGCCTGGAGAACCACAGGGATTTTAGGCTACACCTTC.

The V and J genes are TRBV4-2 and TRBJ2-3, with D perhaps matching TRBD2 (6 bases). Germline V gene sequence: CDR1 LGHNA, CDR2 YNFKEQ. This CDR3 spans 18 amino acids. V lost 1 base, J lost 1 base, and 18 bases lay in between. Here the CDR3 DNA reads TGTGCCAGCAGCCAAGTTGGTCGGAGGGGTGATCGCACAGATACGCAGTATTTT. Translated, it gives CASSQVGRRGDRTDTQYF.

The J gene is TRBJ2-4, the V gene TRBV7-3; the match to TRBD2 covers 8 bases. The germline CDR1 and CDR2 sequences are SGHTA and FQGTGA. CDR3 length: 15 residues. V trimming: 5 bases; J trimming: 9 bases; junction bases outside the gene matches: 12. The CDR3 region is CASSPSGSTGGIQYF. CDR3 bases: TGTGCCAGCAGCCCGAGCGGGAGCACGGGTGGCATTCAGTACTTC.

The J gene is TRBJ2-1, the V gene TRBV9, with 16 bases lining up with TRBD2. J lost 3 bases, V lost 3 bases, and 18 bases had no gene match. From germline, CDR1 is SGDLS and CDR2 YYNGEE. The CDR3 is 22 amino acids. CDR3 in amino acids: CASSAVGHPGLAGGQSYNEQFF. The CDR3 DNA follows: TGTGCCAGCAGCGCCGTCGGCCACCCGGGACTAGCGGGGGGGCAGAGCTACAATGAGCAGTTCTTC.

The V gene is TRBV13, the J gene TRBJ2-1, with TRBD1 matching 7 bases. V trimming: 5 bases; J trimming: 7 bases; junction bases outside the gene matches: 8. Germline assignment: CDR1 PRHDT and CDR2 FYEKMQ (reference sequence). The CDR3 spans 14 residues. The CDR3 DNA sequence: TGTGCCAGCAGCGCTCCCGACAGGGCAAATGAGCAGTTCTTC. Translated, it gives CASSAPDRANEQFF.

This sequence joins TRBV30 and TRBJ1-5; D is possibly TRBD1 (5 bases). The CDR3 runs to 16 residues. CDR1 is GTSNPN and CDR2 is SVGIG in the germline V gene (reference sequence). Trimming shortened V by 5 bases and J by 7 bases, and 24 bases separated the two germline ends. CDR3 loop: CAWGQRGTLRGQPQHF. The CDR3 region has the DNA TGTGCCTGGGGCCAAAGGGGCACCCTCCGTGGGCAGCCCCAGCATTTT.

V and J are TRBV12-5 and TRBJ2-2; 7 bases map to TRBD1. Germline assignment: CDR1 LGHNT and CDR2 FRNRAP. The junction had 3 bases not matched to a gene; V was cut back by 1 base and J by 4 bases. CDR3 size: 15 residues. The CDR3 coding sequence is TGTGCTAGTGGTTTGGGAGGGGGCGGCACCGGGGAGCTGTTTTTT. As protein: CASGLGGGGTGELFF.

The chain employs TRBV7-9 and TRBJ2-3; tentatively, D is TRBD1 (6 bases). The CDR3 has 19 residues. Germline assignment: CDR1 SEHNR and CDR2 FQNEAQ (reference sequence). Trimming removed 3 bases at V and 6 bases at J, with 28 bases between. CDR3: CASSFPQQTAGVNWDTQYF. The CDR3 region has the DNA TGTGCCAGCAGCTTCCCGCAACAGACAGCAGGGGTGAACTGGGATACGCAGTATTTT.

This chain links TRBV5-1 with TRBJ2-1; 10 nucleotides line up with TRBD1. The J segment lost 9 bases and the V segment lost 5 bases, leaving 8 bases of the junction unmatched. The CDR3 runs 14 residues. CDR1 is SGHRS and CDR2 is YFSETQ in the germline V gene. CDR3 nucleotide sequence: TGCGCCAGCAGTCCGAGACAGGGGGCGTCTGAGCAGTTCTTC. Translation: CASSPRQGASEQFF.

V is TRBV5-1 and J is TRBJ1-2, with 9 positions matching TRBD1. Trimming removed 0 bases from V and 3 bases from J; junction bases left unmatched: 6. Germline CDR1 is SGHRS and CDR2 is YFSETQ. This CDR3 has 16 amino acids. Here the CDR3 reads CASSLGTGAYDYGYTF. For the CDR3, the DNA is TGCGCCAGCAGCTTGGGGACAGGGGCATATGACTATGGCTACACCTTC.

This clone was counted between two and nine times. J is TRBJ1-2 and V is TRBV19; D uncertain. Germline CDR1 reads LNHDA; CDR2 reads SQIVND (reference sequence). V was shortened by 3 bases and J by 1 base, with 12 bases between the two germline ends. The CDR3 is 15 residues long. The CDR3: CASSISRRGNYGYTF. CDR3 DNA: TGTGCCAGTAGTATCAGCCGGAGAGGTAACTATGGCTACACCTTC.

The V and J genes are TRBV19 and TRBJ1-2, with unresolved D. CDR3 length: 13 residues. In germline, CDR1 is LNHDA, CDR2 SQIVND (reference sequence). Trimming shortened V by 5 bases and J by 4 bases, and 11 bases separated the two germline ends. The CDR3 reads CASSSGEVYGYTF. The CDR3 nucleotides are TGTGCCAGTAGTTCCGGGGAGGTCTATGGCTACACCTTC.

The CDR3 loop is CASRGSGGGTDTQYF. DNA for the CDR3: TGTGCCAGCAGGGGAAGCGGGGGGGGCACAGATACGCAGTATTTT. The chain employs TRBV6-5 and TRBJ2-3; 10 nucleotides match TRBD2. Losses at the gene ends were 6 bases for V and 1 base for J; bases not matched to a gene: 4. CDR1 and CDR2 (germline): MNHEY, SVGAGI. The CDR3 has 15 amino acids.

The DNA for the CDR3 is TGCGCCAGCAGCCCGGGACTCACGGCAGATACGCAGTATTTT. This sequence encodes CASSPGLTADTQYF. The rearrangement links TRBV4-3 to TRBJ2-3; possible D gene TRBD2, 6 bases. CDR1 and CDR2 from the germline V gene are LGHNA and YSLEER. There are 14 residues in the CDR3. Between the trimmed V and J ends, which lost 4 bases and 4 bases, there was a span of 12 bases.

The chain joins TRBV4-3 to TRBJ2-2; D is ambiguous. The germline V gene has CDR1 LGHNA and CDR2 YSLEER. V gave up 1 base and J gave up 4 bases, with 10 bases separating them. The CDR3 has 15 amino acids. The CDR3 bases are TGCGCCAGCAGCCAAGTCGTCGGTGCCACCGGGGAGCTGTTTTTT. Translating it yields CASSQVVGATGELFF.

This rearrangement joins TRBV13 to TRBJ1-1; the D gene is possibly TRBD1 (6 bases). The CDR3 spans 16 residues. V lost 3 bases and J 1 base, leaving 15 bases between the germline ends. Germline V gene sequence: CDR1 PRHDT, CDR2 FYEKMQ (reference sequence). In DNA, the CDR3 is TGTGCCAGCAGCTTCCTCACAAGGGGGGGGAACACTGAAGCTTTCTTT. Its protein product is CASSFLTRGGNTEAFF.

On this clone itself: Other DNA sequences within the sample encode an identical CDR3. The V gene is TRBV5-1, the J gene TRBJ1-1; D possibly corresponds to TRBD1 (5 bases). The CDR3 covers 14 residues. Germline CDR1 and CDR2: SGHRS and YFSETQ. Trimming removed 1 base at V and 5 bases at J, with 12 bases between. DNA for the CDR3: TGCGCCAGCAGCTTGACGGGGGGGAATACTGAAGCTTTCTTT. Its protein is CASSLTGGNTEAFF.

V and J are TRBV9 and TRBJ1-1, with TRBD1 matching 7 bases. The germline CDR1 and CDR2 sequences are SGDLS and YYNGEE. V lost 1 base to trimming and J lost 1 base; unmatched junction nucleotides: 7. The length of the CDR3 is 16 residues. The CDR3 region is CASSVSDRTTNTEAFF. CDR3 DNA: TGTGCCAGCAGCGTATCGGACAGGACCACGAACACTGAAGCTTTCTTT. Complete variable domain (other parts from reference TRBV9 and TRBJ1-1): DSGVTQTPKHLITATGQRVTLRCSPRSGDLSVYWYQQSLDQGLQFLIQYYNGEERAKGNILERFSAQQFPDLHSELNLSSLELGDSALYFCASSVSDRTTNTEAFFGQGTRLTVV.